These 13 T cell receptor beta chains were all obtained from the same sample, sequenced in a study of blood T cell repertoires in COVID-19. Data came from immunoSEQ multiplex PCR; TCRdb stores just in-frame clones and leaves some out. Among 210,000 or so clones, nearly 90% were seen once, and the ten largest hold roughly 0.6%. The sample comprised peripheral blood. The receptors derive from a middle-aged man with acute or convalescent COVID-19.

This clone was detected only a few times. The rearrangement links TRBV14 to TRBJ2-2; D remains unclear. Germline CDR1 SGHDN, CDR2 FVKESK. Trimming left V 4 bases short and J 0 bases short, with 12 bases between. The CDR3 is 16 residues long. In DNA, the CDR3 is TGTGCCAGCAGCCCTTATAAGAGCGCGAACACCGGGGAGCTGTTTTTT. Its translation is CASSPYKSANTGELFF. Full variable domain (outside the CDR3, taken from reference TRBV14 and TRBJ2-2): EAGVTQFPSHSVIEKGQTVTLRCDPISGHDNLYWYRRVMGKEIKFLLHFVKESKQDESGMPNNRFLAERTGGTYSTLKVQPAELEDSGVYFCASSPYKSANTGELFFGEGSRLTVL.

This clone was counted a few times. The chain employs TRBV3-1 (or the pseudogene TRBV3-2) and TRBJ1-1; D is possibly TRBD1 (6 bases). V lost 4 bases and J 1 base, leaving 13 bases between the germline ends. The germline V gene encodes CDR1 LGHDT and CDR2 YNNKEL (reference sequence). This CDR3 contains 15 residues. The CDR3 here is CASSLSNRENTEAFF. The CDR3 nucleotides are TGTGCCAGCAGCCTCAGTAACAGGGAGAACACTGAAGCTTTCTTT.

The chain carries TRBV28 and TRBJ2-1, with D perhaps matching TRBD2 (7 bases). The ends were cut back, 7 bases at V and 4 bases at J, with 23 bases in the middle. There are 17 residues in the CDR3. CDR1 is MDHEN, CDR2 SYDVKM, per germline. CDR3 in DNA: TGTGCCAGCACCCCTTTGGGGGGGGCGGCCTCTTACAATGAGCAGTTCTTC. This encodes CASTPLGGAASYNEQFF.

The chain employs TRBV2 and TRBJ1-3, with D maybe TRBD1 (5 bases). Trimming left V 8 bases short and J 3 bases short, with 11 bases between. This CDR3 is built from 13 residues. Germline values: CDR1 SNHLY, CDR2 FYNNEI. The CDR3 loop is CASGGTGGNTIYF. The CDR3 DNA reads TGTGCCAGCGGGGGGACGGGTGGAAACACCATATATTTT.

The chain carries TRBV5-1 and TRBJ1-1; 7 bases agree with TRBD1. Germline-derived CDR1 and CDR2 are SGHRS and YFSETQ. The CDR3 spans 13 residues. V shed 3 bases, J shed 5 bases, and the junction held 4 bases outside the gene matches. For the CDR3, the DNA is TGCGCCAGCAGCTCAGACAGGGTAACTGAAGCTTTCTTT. It is translated as CASSSDRVTEAFF.

The V and J genes are TRBV6-4 and TRBJ2-5; D may be TRBD1 (5 bases). CDR3 size: 11 residues. The germline V gene encodes CDR1 MRHNA and CDR2 SNTAGT. V lost 9 bases to trimming and J lost 5 bases, with 10 bases between them. The CDR3 protein is CARSHRETQYF. The CDR3 DNA follows: TGTGCCAGATCCCACAGGGAGACCCAGTACTTC.

In its sample, this clone was seen once. V usage is TRBV24-1 and J usage is TRBJ1-5, with 8 bases aligning to TRBD1. J lost 6 bases, V lost 5 bases, and 11 bases had no gene match. The CDR3 totals 16 residues. CDR1 and CDR2 from the germline V gene are KGHDR and SFDVKD. CDR3 in amino acids: CATSASGAGGGQPQHF. CDR3 DNA sequence: TGTGCCACCAGTGCCTCGGGGGCAGGGGGCGGTCAGCCCCAGCATTTT.

V usage is TRBV6-5 and J usage is TRBJ1-2; D is possibly TRBD1 (5 bases). Looked up from germline, CDR1 is MNHEY and CDR2 is SVGAGI. The V and J ends lost 3 bases and 5 bases respectively, with 16 bases between them. The CDR3 is 15 residues long. CDR3 sequence (DNA): TGTGCCAGCAGTTATTCTGCGGGGCTGGGATATGGCTACACCTTC. Translation gives CASSYSAGLGYGYTF.

The DNA of the CDR3 is TGTGCCAGCAGCCCTCGTTGGGGTAGCGGGAGCCCTAAAGAGACCCAGTACTTC. It is translated as CASSPRWGSGSPKETQYF. The V and J genes are TRBV9 and TRBJ2-5; TRBD2 matches 9 bases. Per germline, CDR1 SGDLS and CDR2 YYNGEE. The V segment lost 4 bases and the J segment 3 bases; nucleotides outside the gene matches: 16. The CDR3 is made up of 18 amino acids.

The genes are TRBV5-5 and TRBJ2-6; D unclear. Germline assignment: CDR1 SGHKS and CDR2 YYEKEE (reference sequence). This CDR3 is 17 amino acids long. V lost 1 base to trimming and J lost 0 bases, with 11 bases between them. The CDR3 DNA follows: TGTGCCAGCAGCTTGCGGCAGGTCTCCTCTGGGGCCAACGTCCTGACTTTC. It yields the protein CASSLRQVSSGANVLTF.

The rearrangement links TRBV2 to TRBJ2-5; D may be TRBD2 (7 bases). With 8 bases removed from V and 7 bases from J, the gap between germline ends came to 20 bases. CDR1 and CDR2 (germline): SNHLY, FYNNEI. This CDR3 is 14 amino acids long. The CDR3: CASGNGGPTGTQYF. The CDR3 DNA reads TGTGCCAGCGGCAACGGGGGGCCCACCGGGACCCAGTACTTC.

This clone came up once. This sequence joins TRBV5-5 and TRBJ1-1; possibly TRBD1 for D (6 bases). CDR3 length: 13 amino acids. V was shortened by 2 bases and J by 5 bases, with 10 bases between the two germline ends. From germline, CDR1 is SGHKS and CDR2 YYEKEE (reference sequence). The CDR3 bases are TGTGCCAGCAGCTTCAACAGGGCTACTGAAGCTTTCTTT. The encoded protein is CASSFNRATEAFF. Full variable domain (missing parts from reference TRBV5-5 and TRBJ1-1): DAGVTQSPTHLIKTRGQQVTLRCSPISGHKSVSWYQQVLGQGPQFIFQYYEKEERGRGNFPDRFSARQFPNYSSELNVNALLLGDSALYLCASSFNRATEAFFGQGTRLTVV.

The chain combines TRBV9 with TRBJ2-2; TRBD1 aligns across 10 bases. V lost 3 bases and J lost 4; bases outside the gene matches: 6. The CDR3 extends over 16 amino acids. Germline V gives CDR1 SGDLS, CDR2 YYNGEE. The CDR3 DNA reads as TGTGCCAGCAGCGGGCCGGGACAGGGGATCACCGGGGAGCTGTTTTTT. It yields the protein CASSGPGQGITGELFF.